These 14 T cell receptor beta chains were all obtained from the same sample, sequenced in a study of T cells in tuberculosis. Sequencing was performed with immunoSEQ multiplex PCR; in TCRdb, only in-frame clones are kept and a portion is missing. The data show approximately 34,000 clones, with approximately 90% seen just once and less than 3% held by the top ten. As to time point: new active TB diagnosis, blood taken before or within 7 days of starting treatment. This specimen was PBMCs, taken at tuberculosis diagnosis. These receptors all come from an adult with tuberculosis.

V gene TRBV6-6 combines with J gene TRBJ1-1; no reliable D call. This CDR3 has 14 residues. V shed 4 bases and J shed 1 base, with 10 bases lying between them. Per germline, CDR1 MNHNY and CDR2 SVGAGI (reference sequence). The CDR3 spells CASSFGLSNTEAFF. DNA for the CDR3: TGTGCCAGCAGTTTCGGACTGTCGAACACTGAAGCTTTCTTT.

J is TRBJ2-7 and V is TRBV5-6; 11 nucleotides align to TRBD1. Germline V gives CDR1 SGHDT, CDR2 YYEEEE. The CDR3 has 18 amino acids. V lost 3 bases, J lost 3 bases, and 14 bases stayed unmatched. This CDR3 is CASSSRDRGIQRYYEQYV. The CDR3 region has the DNA TGTGCCAGCAGCTCCCGGGACAGGGGGATCCAGCGGTACTACGAGCAGTACGTC.

The chain carries TRBV9 and TRBJ2-1; 13 bases align to TRBD2. The V gene end was trimmed by 4 bases and the J gene end by 3 bases; junction bases not matched to a gene: 4. This CDR3 is built from 16 residues. The V gene's germline CDR1 is SGDLS and CDR2 YYNGEE. This chain's CDR3 is CASSSRTSGGYNEQFF. As DNA, the CDR3 is TGTGCCAGCAGCTCCAGGACTAGCGGGGGCTACAATGAGCAGTTCTTC.

The chain uses TRBV4-1 and TRBJ1-4; D unresolved. This CDR3 contains 15 residues. The V gene lost 4 bases and the J gene lost 0 bases, with 9 bases spanning the gap. Germline V gene data show CDR1 as MGHRA and CDR2 as YSYEKL. The CDR3 coding sequence is TGCGCCAGCAGCCCGTCGTTCCCAACTAATGAAAAACTGTTTTTT. Translation gives CASSPSFPTNEKLFF.

The chain couples TRBV6-1 to TRBJ2-2, with D unclear. This CDR3 region has 15 residues. Germline V gene lookup returns CDR1 MNHNS and CDR2 SASEGT. The V and J ends lost 5 bases and 2 bases respectively, with 12 bases between them. CDR3 nucleotides: TGTGCCAGCAGTCTCAGAAATACCAACACCGGGGAGCTGTTTTTT. It specifies CASSLRNTNTGELFF.

V is TRBV6-5 and J is TRBJ1-1; TRBD1 is a possible D gene (6 bases). This CDR3 spans 13 amino acids. V lost 8 bases to trimming and J lost 6 bases, with 16 bases between them. The germline gives CDR1 MNHEY, CDR2 SVGAGI. This CDR3 reads CASVQQGSAEAFF. DNA for the CDR3: TGTGCCAGCGTTCAACAGGGTTCGGCTGAAGCTTTCTTT.

This chain joins TRBV11-1 and TRBJ2-5; TRBD1 agrees at 7 bases. There are 14 residues in the CDR3. V shed 5 bases and J 2 bases; nucleotides not matched to a gene: 5. Germline V gives CDR1 SGHAT, CDR2 FQDESV (reference sequence). In nucleotides, the CDR3 is TGTGCCAGCAGCGTTGACAGGGTACAAGAGACCCAGTACTTC. It translates to CASSVDRVQETQYF. Variable domain in full (rest from reference TRBV11-1 and TRBJ2-5): EAEVAQSPRYKITEKSQAVAFWCDPISGHATLYWYRQILGQGPELLVQFQDESVVDDSQLPKDRFSAERLKGVDSTLKIQPAELGDSAMYLCASSVDRVQETQYFGPGTRLLVL.

This clone counts as medium-sized. V and J are TRBV6-1 and TRBJ2-6; D is uncertain. Per germline, CDR1 MNHNS and CDR2 SASEGT. The V gene lost 3 bases and the J gene lost 0 bases, with 3 bases spanning the gap. The CDR3 runs 14 residues. The CDR3 bases are TGTGCCAGCAGTGACGTCTCTGGGGCCAACGTCCTGACTTTC. Translated, it gives CASSDVSGANVLTF.

The rearrangement joins TRBV4-1 to TRBJ1-2; 7 nucleotides match TRBD1. This CDR3 spans 18 amino acids. CDR1 and CDR2 from the germline V gene are MGHRA and YSYEKL. V lost 1 base and J lost 2; bases outside the gene matches: 13. In nucleotides, the CDR3 is TGCGCCAGCAGCCAAGCCCCACCCCCGGGACAGCGAAACTATGGCTACACCTTC. Translation gives CASSQAPPPGQRNYGYTF.

The rearrangement links TRBV30 to TRBJ2-4, with TRBD1 matching over 8 bases. Germline trimming cut 5 bases from V and 3 bases from J; bases unmatched to any gene: 3. CDR3 size: 13 residues. The germline CDR1 and CDR2 sequences are GTSNPN and SVGIG (reference sequence). As DNA, the CDR3 is TGTGCCTGGTCCGACAGGGGCAAAAACATTCAGTACTTC. The encoded protein is CAWSDRGKNIQYF. Complete variable domain (other parts from reference TRBV30 and TRBJ2-4): SQTIHQWPATLVQPVGSPLSLECTVEGTSNPNLYWYRQAAGRGLQLLFYSVGIGQISSEVPQNLSASRPQDRQFILSSKKLLLSDSGFYLCAWSDRGKNIQYFGAGTRLSVL.

The V gene is TRBV6-6, the J gene TRBJ2-1; TRBD1 matches 7 bases. Losses at the gene ends were 2 bases for V and 2 bases for J; bases not matched to a gene: 3. CDR3 length: 15 amino acids. The germline CDR1 and CDR2 sequences are MNHNY and SVGAGI (reference sequence). The DNA of the CDR3 is TGTGCCAGCAGTTACAGGGGGCCTACCTACAATGAGCAGTTCTTC. Translation gives CASSYRGPTYNEQFF.

The V gene is TRBV5-4, the J gene TRBJ1-6; D is possibly TRBD1 (6 bases). Germline CDR1 reads SGHNT; CDR2 reads YYREEE (reference sequence). The V gene lost 1 base and the J gene lost 6 bases, with 14 bases spanning the gap. This CDR3 has 16 amino acids. In DNA form, the CDR3 reads TGTGCCAGCAGCTTGACCGGACAGACGCTTAATTCACCCCTCCACTTT. It is translated as CASSLTGQTLNSPLHF.

This clone was found once. The chain is built from TRBV10-3 and TRBJ1-1, with D possibly being TRBD1 (5 bases). CDR3 size: 15 residues. Trimming removed 0 bases at V and 6 bases at J, with 14 bases between. Germline V gene lookup returns CDR1 ENHRY and CDR2 SYGVKD. This chain's CDR3 is CAISESGRGYAEAFF. In nucleotides, the CDR3 is TGTGCCATCAGTGAGTCCGGAAGGGGCTACGCTGAAGCTTTCTTT.

The chain carries TRBV19 and TRBJ2-3; D is perhaps TRBD1 (5 bases). Germline V gene sequence: CDR1 LNHDA, CDR2 SQIVND (reference sequence). Trimming pared 5 bases from V and 6 bases from J, leaving 9 bases between. The CDR3 is 12 residues long. In DNA form, the CDR3 reads TGTGCCAGTAGTCGGACAAGTGATACGCAGTATTTT. Its translation is CASSRTSDTQYF.